Listed below are T cell receptor beta chains from one sample, sequenced in a study of T cell responses to AZD1222 COVID-19 vaccine. TCRdb keeps only in-frame clones here, not all; method: immunoSEQ multiplex PCR. The table includes about 190,000 clones, approximately 90% detected once. The sample here was peripheral blood, taken on day 0 of AZD1222 vaccination. Every receptor here comes from an adult in good health. Each CDR3 is given with its conserved first and last residue. The order of the fields is J gene, clone size, V gene, D gene, CDR3 DNA, CDR3 protein. A D gene is named only where the DNA matches it firmly. Some rows mark clone size as missing; the rest say once, few, many or name a class of expanded clone.

TRBJ2-1 | once | TRBV10-2 | . | TGCGCCAGCGGGGTAGCCTTCGGACTCCACAATGAGCAGTTCTTC | CASGVAFGLHNEQFF
TRBJ2-1 | . | TRBV5-4 | TRBD2 | TGTGCCAGCATCCAAGCGGGATACAATGAGCAGTTCTTC | CASIQAGYNEQFF
TRBJ2-1 | once | TRBV7-2 | TRBD2 | TGTGCCAGCAGCTTAGCGCTAGCGGGGAGCTCCTACAATGAGCAGTTCTTC | CASSLALAGSSYNEQFF
TRBJ2-5 | . | TRBV27 | . | TGTGCCAGCAGGAACCTCGGGACATCGACAGAGACCCAGTACTTC | CASRNLGTSTETQYF
TRBJ2-1 | . | TRBV9 | TRBD2 | TGTGCCAGCAGCGCGGTAGCGGGGGGATACAATGAGCAGTTCTTC | CASSAVAGGYNEQFF
TRBJ1-1 | . | TRBV5-1 | TRBD1 | TGCGCCAGCAGCTGGACAGGGGTAGGAGAAGCTTTCTTT | CASSWTGVGEAFF
TRBJ1-5 | . | TRBV20-1 | . | TGCAGTGTAGGGCAGCCCCAGCATTTT | CSVGQPQHF
TRBJ2-7 | . | TRBV15 | TRBD1 | TGTGCCACCAGCCGGACAGGGGGTCCGCTTTACGAGCAGTACTTC | CATSRTGGPLYEQYF
TRBJ2-7 | once | TRBV5-1 | . | TGCGCCAGCAGCTTACAGGGTCTTAACTACGAGCAGTACTTC | CASSLQGLNYEQYF
TRBJ1-1 | . | TRBV19 | . | TGTGCCAGTACCATACACCCAGGGGTTGACACTGAAGCTTTCTTT | CASTIHPGVDTEAFF
TRBJ1-2 | . | TRBV19 | TRBD1 | TGTGCCAGTAGTCTTAGACAGGGGAACGGCTACACCTTC | CASSLRQGNGYTF
TRBJ2-2 | . | TRBV7-8 | . | TGTGCCAGCACCCTGGTGGGCGGGGCGGAGCCCGGGGAGCTGTTTTTT | CASTLVGGAEPGELFF
TRBJ1-1 | . | TRBV6-2/TRBV6-3 | TRBD1 | TGTGCCAGCAGTTACTCGACAGGGTCTGAAGCTTTCTTT | CASSYSTGSEAFF
TRBJ2-1 | . | TRBV7-2 | . | TGTGCCAGCAGCTCTCAACAGGGCTCCTACAATGAGCAGTTCTTC | CASSSQQGSYNEQFF
TRBJ2-1 | . | TRBV19 | TRBD2 | TGTGCCAGTAGTTCTCGCGGGAGCTACAATGAGCAGTTCTTC | CASSSRGSYNEQFF
TRBJ2-7 | . | TRBV7-2 | . | TGTGCCAGCAGCTTAGCGTGGGACCGCCGGAGCTACGAGCAGTACTTC | CASSLAWDRRSYEQYF
TRBJ1-1 | . | TRBV19 | TRBD1 | TGTGCCAGTAGTTTGGGCAGGGGGCTAACTGAAGCTTTCTTT | CASSLGRGLTEAFF
TRBJ1-3 | . | TRBV3-1/TRBV3-2 | . | TGTGCCAGCAGCCAAGTCAGAGGAAACACCATATATTTT | CASSQVRGNTIYF
TRBJ2-7 | . | TRBV12-3/TRBV12-4 | . | TGTGCCAGCTGCGAGGCGCGGGCTGAGCAGTACTTC | CASCEARAEQYF
TRBJ2-5 | . | TRBV24-1 | TRBD1 | TGTGCCACCAGTGATTTGGGACAGGACCTGGGGGAGACCCAGTACTTC | CATSDLGQDLGETQYF